The 24 T cell receptor beta chains presented below share a single source sample, sequenced in a study of blood T cell repertoires in COVID-19. The method was immunoSEQ multiplex PCR; TCRdb's version includes in-frame clones alone and lacks a portion of them. The sample holds 190,000 or so clones; roughly 78% are singletons and the top ten take around 2.8%. The specimen sequenced was peripheral blood. All receptors derive from a woman aged 80 or older with active or convalescent COVID-19.

The chain recombines TRBV15 with TRBJ2-2; TRBD1 aligns across 7 bases. The CDR3 has 16 residues. Germline CDR1 and CDR2: LNHNV and YYDKDF (reference sequence). V lost 0 bases and J lost 0; bases outside the gene matches: 1. For the CDR3, the DNA is TGTGCCACCAGCAGAGAACAGGGGTCGAACACCGGGGAGCTGTTTTTT. Its protein is CATSREQGSNTGELFF.

DNA for the CDR3: TGTGCCAGCAGCTTATGGGGGGGGGAAAACGAAAAACTGTTTTTT. Residues: CASSLWGGENEKLFF. The chain has TRBV7-2 and TRBJ1-4, with a possible D match to TRBD1 (5 bases). The V and J ends lost 2 bases and 8 bases respectively, with 15 bases between them. Germline-derived CDR1 and CDR2 are SGHTA and FQGNSA. The CDR3 runs to 15 residues.

The rearrangement joins TRBV18 to TRBJ2-7, with a weak D call TRBD1 (6 bases). V lost 3 bases and J lost 4, with 13 bases in between. Germline V gene sequence: CDR1 KGHSH, CDR2 LQKENI. This CDR3 comprises 14 residues. The CDR3 DNA is TGTGCCAGCTCACCGCAGGGGAGCGGATACGAGCAGTACTTC. Translated, it gives CASSPQGSGYEQYF.

CDR3 sequence (DNA): TGTGCCAGCAGCTTAGTTACCAGTAATGAAAAACTGTTTTTT. Residues: CASSLVTSNEKLFF. This chain links TRBV7-9 with TRBJ1-4; unclear D gene. The CDR3 length is 14 residues. Germline V gene data show CDR1 as SEHNR and CDR2 as FQNEAQ (reference sequence). The V gene lost 1 base and the J gene lost 4 bases, with 7 bases spanning the gap.

The chain uses TRBV7-2 and TRBJ1-5; 9 positions agree with TRBD1. V was pared by 2 bases and J by 7 bases, with 6 bases of the junction left unmatched. This CDR3 is 15 amino acids long. Germline V gene data show CDR1 as SGHTA and CDR2 as FQGNSA. The CDR3 bases are TGTGCCAGCAGCTTAAAACAGGGGGCTAGGCAGCCCCAGCATTTT. Amino acids: CASSLKQGARQPQHF. The full variable domain, with the rest looked up from reference TRBV7-2 and TRBJ1-5, is GAGVSQSPSNKVTEKGKDVELRCDPISGHTALYWYRQSLGQGLEFLIYFQGNSAPDKSGLPSDRFSAERTGGSVSTLTIQRTQQEDSAVYLCASSLKQGARQPQHFGDGTRLSIL.

The chain recombines TRBV2 with TRBJ1-2; 10 bases are a match to TRBD1. CDR3 length: 12 amino acids. CDR1 and CDR2 from the germline V gene are SNHLY and FYNNEI. Losses at the gene ends were 6 bases for V and 8 bases for J; bases not matched to a gene: 3. CDR3 nucleotides: TGTGCCAGCAGGACAGGGGGCCGGGGCTACACCTTC. Its protein is CASRTGGRGYTF.

The chain has TRBV6-5 and TRBJ2-3; D is unclear. V lost 3 bases and J lost 5, with 6 bases in between. The CDR3 spans 12 residues. Germline assignment: CDR1 MNHEY and CDR2 SVGAGI. The CDR3 loop reads CASSYIGDTQYF. DNA of the CDR3: TGTGCCAGCAGTTATATCGGAGATACGCAGTATTTT.

The chain uses TRBV19 and TRBJ2-7; 10 bases map to TRBD2. Germline loops: CDR1 LNHDA, CDR2 SQIVND (reference sequence). Trimming took 4 bases from V and 7 from J; bases not matched to a gene: 13. The CDR3 is 16 amino acids. DNA of the CDR3: TGTGCCAGTAGTAGAGGAAGTAGCGGGGGGCTGCGGGAGCAGTACTTC. Amino acid sequence: CASSRGSSGGLREQYF.

This chain joins TRBV5-1 and TRBJ2-5, with D possibly matching TRBD2 (6 bases). This CDR3 has 14 residues. Germline V gives CDR1 SGHRS, CDR2 YFSETQ. The V end was cut by 4 bases, the J end by 2 bases, with 12 bases between. The CDR3 protein is CASSGGVAQETQYF. The DNA of the CDR3 is TGCGCCAGCAGCGGAGGGGTGGCGCAAGAGACCCAGTACTTC.

This clone is a singleton in its sample. The CDR3 region is CASRGTGRSGANVLTF. CDR3 bases: TGTGCCAGCAGGGGGACAGGTCGGTCTGGGGCCAACGTCCTGACTTTC. This chain links TRBV25-1 with TRBJ2-6; 8 positions match TRBD1. This CDR3 contains 16 residues. Germline CDR1 reads MGHDK; CDR2 reads SYGVNS. Losses at the gene ends were 6 bases for V and 1 base for J; bases not matched to a gene: 5.

The chain employs TRBV7-9 and TRBJ1-1; D is possibly TRBD1 (5 bases). V was pared by 7 bases and J by 4 bases, with 16 bases between. In germline, CDR1 is SEHNR, CDR2 FQNEAQ (reference sequence). CDR3 length: 14 residues. This CDR3 reads CASTTAGWGTEAFF. DNA of the CDR3: TGTGCCAGCACCACGGCAGGGTGGGGCACTGAAGCTTTCTTT.

The V call is TRBV6-5, the J call TRBJ1-2, with 7 nucleotides matching TRBD1. V was pared by 2 bases and J by 8 bases, with 8 bases of the junction left unmatched. The CDR3 runs 14 residues. Germline-derived CDR1 and CDR2 are MNHEY and SVGAGI. Here the CDR3 reads CASSYDRAVAGYTF. The CDR3 coding sequence is TGTGCCAGCAGTTACGACAGGGCGGTGGCGGGCTACACCTTC.

The J gene is TRBJ2-3, the V gene TRBV7-3, with TRBD2 identical over 9 bases. Germline CDR1 SGHTA, CDR2 FQGTGA. The V segment lost 8 bases and the J segment 4 bases; nucleotides outside the gene matches: 7. The CDR3 loop spans 14 amino acids. CDR3 coding DNA: TGTGCCAGCTCGTCGGGCGGGGGGGCAGATACGCAGTATTTT. Protein product: CASSSGGGADTQYF. The full variable domain, rest sourced from reference TRBV7-3 and TRBJ2-3, is GAGVSQTPSNKVTEKGKYVELRCDPISGHTALYWYRQSLGQGPEFLIYFQGTGAADDSGLPNDRFFAVRPEGSVSTLKIQRTERGDSAVYLCASSSGGGADTQYFGPGTRLTVL.

The chain combines TRBV2 with TRBJ2-3; TRBD1 matches at 9 bases. The junction had 5 bases not matched to a gene; V was cut back by 0 bases and J by 1 base. The CDR3 sequence is 17 residues long. The V gene's germline CDR1 is SNHLY and CDR2 FYNNEI. The CDR3 bases are TGTGCCAGCAGTGAAGCGGAAACAGGGGGCGGCACAGATACGCAGTATTTT. This gives the protein CASSEAETGGGTDTQYF.

This rearrangement joins TRBV24-1 to TRBJ2-1; tentatively, D is TRBD2 (5 bases). Per germline, CDR1 KGHDR and CDR2 SFDVKD. Trimming removed 7 bases at V and 1 base at J, with 13 bases between. The CDR3 loop spans 15 amino acids. CDR3 protein: CATSGGPGSYNEQFF. The DNA of the CDR3 is TGTGCCACCAGCGGAGGTCCGGGGTCCTACAATGAGCAGTTCTTC.

The V gene is TRBV2, the J gene TRBJ1-4; D uncertain. Germline values: CDR1 SNHLY, CDR2 FYNNEI. V lost 8 bases and J lost 0, with 4 bases in between. This CDR3 is built from 12 residues. CDR3 bases: TGTGCCAGCGGAGCAACTAATGAAAAACTGTTTTTT. Translated, it gives CASGATNEKLFF.

The chain has TRBV7-2 and TRBJ1-2, with TRBD1 matching 9 bases. The CDR3 runs to 16 residues. Unmatched junction bases numbered 8, after V lost 3 bases and J lost 3 bases. Germline CDR1 and CDR2: SGHTA and FQGNSA. For the CDR3, the DNA is TGTGCCAGCAGCTTGGGACAGGGCCCCCTTGACTATGGCTACACCTTC. Translation: CASSLGQGPLDYGYTF.

The gene calls are TRBV10-2 and TRBJ1-2; D uncertain. Germline V gene data show CDR1 as WSHSY and CDR2 as SAAADI. V was shortened by 0 bases and J by 4 bases, with 12 bases between the two germline ends. This CDR3 spans 15 amino acids. The CDR3 DNA sequence: TGCGCCAGCAGTGAGTCATTTGCCGGGGTCTATGGCTACACCTTC. This codes for CASSESFAGVYGYTF.

This clone occurred once. J is TRBJ1-2 and V is TRBV28, with D unclear. V lost 3 bases and J 7 bases, leaving 12 bases between the germline ends. CDR3 size: 13 residues. Germline V gives CDR1 MDHEN, CDR2 SYDVKM. CDR3 in DNA: TGTGCCAGCAGTTTCACCTCGGGGTTTGGCTACACCTTC. Protein product: CASSFTSGFGYTF.

The chain links TRBV27 to TRBJ2-5; 11 nucleotides agree with TRBD2. V dropped 2 bases and J dropped 7; count of bases not matched to a gene: 6. This CDR3 has 15 amino acids. Per germline, CDR1 MNHEY and CDR2 SMNVEV (reference sequence). CDR3 residues: CASSLIAGGPATQYF. The CDR3 coding sequence is TGTGCCAGCAGTTTAATAGCGGGGGGGCCTGCGACCCAGTACTTC.

V and J are TRBV23-1 and TRBJ1-1; possibly TRBD1 for D (6 bases). TRBV23-1 is annotated as an ORF whose role is uncertain. This CDR3 is built from 17 residues. The V end was cut by 0 bases, the J end by 0 bases, with 14 bases between. The CDR3 DNA reads TGCGCCAGCAGTCAATCGTTCAGGACAGACATGAACACTGAAGCTTTCTTT. It codes for CASSQSFRTDMNTEAFF.

The chain links TRBV6-6 to TRBJ1-2, with 7 bases identical to TRBD1. Germline CDR1 reads MNHNY; CDR2 reads SVGAGI (reference sequence). With V trimmed by 2 bases and J by 2 bases, 5 bases remained unmatched. This CDR3 spans 15 amino acids. The CDR3 reads CASSYTGTDNYGYTF. The CDR3 DNA sequence: TGTGCCAGCAGTTACACGGGGACAGACAACTATGGCTACACCTTC.

The chain recombines TRBV4-3 with TRBJ1-2; 7 bases line up with TRBD1. The CDR3 length is 16 residues. Germline CDR1 LGHNA, CDR2 YSLEER. Trimming took 4 bases from V and 3 from J; bases not matched to a gene: 11. CDR3 protein: CASSLTNRGADYGYTF. The CDR3 DNA is TGCGCCAGCAGCCTAACTAACAGGGGAGCGGACTATGGCTACACCTTC.

This chain links TRBV19 with TRBJ2-7, with TRBD2 as a possible D gene (7 bases). Per germline, CDR1 LNHDA and CDR2 SQIVND (reference sequence). V lost 5 bases to trimming and J lost 3 bases, with 14 bases between them. The CDR3 contains 14 residues. The CDR3 protein is CASSSWEGDYEQYF. DNA of the CDR3: TGTGCCAGTAGTTCATGGGAGGGGGACTACGAGCAGTACTTC.